This T cell receptor (beta chain) appears in the sequencing data of a study of beta chain features in type 1 diabetes. Study-level background: Healthy donors resembled patients in age, gender and cell yields. Study-wide results and limits: Using cDNA template may skew counts toward highly expressing activated cells. Moderate yet significant TCRB CDR3 shortening was seen in Type 1 diabetes patients in all four CD4+ subsets. Whether TCRB rearrangement is influenced by HLA type went unresolved here.

A note on this clone: The antigen is not known.

Germline lookup yields CDR1 SGHRS and CDR2 YFSETQ. This CDR3 has 15 amino acids. Trimming left V 7 bases short and J 2 bases short, with 16 bases between. Expressed TCRB transcripts were sequenced, since all the RNA that had been isolated was reverse transcribed. Libraries were prepared by immunoSEQ multiplex PCR; TCRdb keeps only in-frame clonotypes and omits some of them. The sample yields 600,000 or so clones, more than 13% seen once. This sequence originates from a man between 18 and 35 years old with type 1 diabetes. The rearrangement uses TRBV5-1 and TRBJ2-1; no clear D gene. Sample: naive CD4+ T cells from blood. The CDR3, as DNA: TGCGCCAGCGGCCTCCGAGCGTCGACCTACAATGAGCAGTTCTTC. Protein: CASGLRASTYNEQFF.